This T cell receptor beta chain appears in the sequencing data of a study of blood T cell repertoires in COVID-19. Study details: Acute and convalescent COVID-19 samples came from the United States, Italy and Spain.

Libraries were prepared by immunoSEQ multiplex PCR; TCRdb keeps only in-frame clonotypes and omits some of them. Among several thousand clones listed, around four fifths were seen once. CDR1 LNHDA and CDR2 SQIVND come from the germline V gene (reference sequence). The V gene end was trimmed by 5 bases and the J gene end by 7 bases; junction bases not matched to a gene: 5. CDR3 length equals 13 residues. The receptor was isolated from a human donor in a cohort sampled during active COVID-19. V and J are TRBV19 and TRBJ2-1; 7 bases align to TRBD1. The sample was peripheral blood. DNA for the CDR3: TGTGCCAGTAGTGCCAAGACAGGGAATGAGCAGTTCTTC. This translates into CASSAKTGNEQFF.